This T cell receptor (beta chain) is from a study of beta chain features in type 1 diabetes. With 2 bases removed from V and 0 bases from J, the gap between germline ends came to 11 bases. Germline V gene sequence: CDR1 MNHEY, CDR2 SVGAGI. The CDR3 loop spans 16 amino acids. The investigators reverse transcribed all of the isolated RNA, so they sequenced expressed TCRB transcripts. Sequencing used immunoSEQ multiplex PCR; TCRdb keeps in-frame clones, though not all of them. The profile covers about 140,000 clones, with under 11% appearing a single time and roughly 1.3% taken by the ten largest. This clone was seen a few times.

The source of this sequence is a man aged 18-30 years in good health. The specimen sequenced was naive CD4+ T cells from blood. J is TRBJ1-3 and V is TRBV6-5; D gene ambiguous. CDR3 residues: CASSYGVGSSGNTIYF. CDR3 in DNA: TGTGCCAGCAGTTACGGTGTCGGGAGCTCTGGAAACACCATATATTTT.